The present TCR beta chain was sequenced within a study of control samples from healthy donors and cancer patients. Using immunoSEQ multiplex PCR, the repertoire was profiled, and TCRdb retains in-frame clones only, with some absent. Of about 120,000 clones listed, 93% are singletons. With 0 bases removed from V and 4 bases from J, the gap between germline ends came to 10 bases. The CDR3 runs to 15 residues. Per the germline V gene, CDR1 is MNHNS and CDR2 is SASEGT. The receptor's source is a young man in good health. V gene TRBV6-1 combines with J gene TRBJ1-5; no clear D. Material: blood. CDR3 region: CASSEALGLNQPQHF. DNA of the CDR3: TGTGCCAGCAGTGAAGCGTTAGGGCTAAATCAGCCCCAGCATTTT.